The T cell receptor beta chain described here comes from a study of T cell responses to AZD1222 COVID-19 vaccine. Assay: immunoSEQ multiplex PCR; the TCRdb copy retains only in-frame clones and omits some. The profile covers 95,000 to 150,000 clones, with about nine tenths appearing a single time and about 8% taken by the ten largest. The length of the CDR3 is 14 residues. The V and J ends lost 3 bases and 10 bases respectively, with 13 bases between them. From germline, CDR1 is MGHDK and CDR2 SYGVNS. V is TRBV25-1 and J is TRBJ1-6, with D possibly TRBD1 on 5 matching bases. This receptor was identified in an adult who received the AZD1222 COVID-19 vaccine. The sample in question was peripheral blood, obtained 28 days after the second AZD1222 dose. The CDR3: CASSDRVSNSPLHF. For the CDR3, the DNA is TGTGCCAGCAGTGACAGGGTTTCCAACTCACCCCTCCACTTT.